A single sample is the source of the 21 T cell receptor beta chains below, sequenced in a study of cytomegalovirus exposure and HLA in healthy donors. It was with 60 Vbeta and 13 Jbeta primers that the PCR ran. Assay: immunoSEQ multiplex PCR; the TCRdb copy retains only in-frame clones and omits some. The sample lists over 150,000 clones; about 65% were seen once. The sequenced sample consisted of PBMCs. The receptors stem from a woman younger than 30 in good health and CMV-seropositive.

This sequence joins TRBV15 and TRBJ1-4; D not resolved. This CDR3 comprises 15 residues. V dropped 1 base and J dropped 4 bases, with 10 bases sitting between them. Per germline, CDR1 LNHNV and CDR2 YYDKDF (reference sequence). CDR3: CATSRVPVLNEKLFF. The CDR3 DNA reads TGTGCCACCAGCAGAGTCCCCGTCCTTAATGAAAAACTGTTTTTT.

This clone was seen a few times. The CDR3 protein is CASSGRQAYEQYF. The CDR3 region has the DNA TGTGCCAGCAGTGGAAGACAAGCCTACGAGCAGTACTTC. This chain joins TRBV6-6 and TRBJ2-7; no clear D. V was cut by 5 bases and J by 2 bases, with 10 bases left in between. The CDR3 totals 13 residues. Germline CDR1 and CDR2: MNHNY and SVGAGI (reference sequence).

The V gene is TRBV4-3, the J gene TRBJ2-3, with TRBD2 matching over 9 bases. In germline, CDR1 is LGHNA, CDR2 YSLEER. J lost 6 bases, V lost 1 base, and 11 bases had no gene match. The CDR3 sequence is 17 residues long. CDR3 amino acids: CASSQGASGVNPDTQYF. Written as DNA, the CDR3 is TGCGCCAGCAGCCAAGGGGCTAGCGGGGTGAACCCGGATACGCAGTATTTT.

This clone was counted between two and nine times. V gene TRBV7-3 combines with J gene TRBJ2-1, with 8 bases aligning to TRBD2. Per germline, CDR1 SGHTA and CDR2 FQGTGA. This CDR3 spans 15 amino acids. After removal of 5 bases from V and 8 bases from J, the junction contained 11 bases not matched to a gene. The CDR3 region is CASSRGIAGIDEQFF. The CDR3 nucleotides read TGTGCCAGCAGCCGAGGGATAGCGGGAATCGATGAGCAGTTCTTC.

J is TRBJ1-1 and V is TRBV7-9, with 7 bases that match TRBD1. Germline assignment: CDR1 SEHNR and CDR2 FQNEAQ (reference sequence). Trimming cost V 6 bases and J 5 bases; bases outside gene matches: 6. This CDR3 comprises 13 residues. The CDR3 is CASSGGQLTEAFF. CDR3 in DNA: TGTGCCAGCAGTGGGGGACAGTTAACTGAAGCTTTCTTT.

The rearrangement uses TRBV15 and TRBJ1-5, with 8 nucleotides matching TRBD1. The CDR3 contains 16 residues. V shed 3 bases and J 6 bases; nucleotides not matched to a gene: 10. CDR1 is LNHNV and CDR2 is YYDKDF in the germline V gene (reference sequence). The CDR3 spells CATSSRGQGIFQPQHF. CDR3 in DNA: TGTGCCACCAGCAGCCGCGGACAGGGAATATTTCAGCCCCAGCATTTT.

The chain couples TRBV4-1 to TRBJ2-7, with 8 bases that match TRBD1. The CDR3 consists of 14 residues. V lost 5 bases to trimming and J lost 2 bases; unmatched junction nucleotides: 5. Germline V gene lookup returns CDR1 MGHRA and CDR2 YSYEKL. Here the CDR3 reads CASSYGQGTYEQYF. The CDR3 nucleotides are TGCGCCAGCAGCTACGGACAGGGAACCTACGAGCAGTACTTC.

This clone was found a few times. This chain links TRBV6-5 with TRBJ1-2, with TRBD1 identical over 7 bases. The V gene end was trimmed by 5 bases and the J gene end by 8 bases; junction bases not matched to a gene: 8. The CDR3 length is 13 residues. Germline CDR1 reads MNHEY; CDR2 reads SVGAGI. The CDR3 DNA is TGTGCCAGCAGTCCGACAGGGAGTAAAGGCTACACCTTC. Translated: CASSPTGSKGYTF.

This clone was counted between two and nine times. V gene TRBV12-5 combines with J gene TRBJ2-7; TRBD1 agrees at 11 bases. Germline CDR1 is LGHNT and CDR2 is FRNRAP. CDR3 length equals 16 residues. J gave up 2 bases and V 5 bases, and 8 bases lay outside the gene matches. This chain's CDR3 is CASGIPGQGGTYEQYF. The CDR3 nucleotides read TGTGCTAGTGGTATACCGGGACAGGGGGGAACCTACGAGCAGTACTTC. Combining the CDR3 with reference TRBV12-5 and TRBJ2-7 gives the whole variable domain DARVTQTPRHKVTEMGQEVTMRCQPILGHNTVFWYRQTMMQGLELLAYFRNRAPLDDSGMPKDRFSAEMPDATLATLKIQPSEPRDSAVYFCASGIPGQGGTYEQYFGPGTRLTVT.

This chain links TRBV28 with TRBJ2-4; possibly TRBD1 for D (6 bases). V was pared by 5 bases and J by 2 bases, with 13 bases between. The germline gives CDR1 MDHEN, CDR2 SYDVKM. CDR3 size: 15 residues. The CDR3, as DNA: TGTGCCAGCAGTCCGCCGGACAGCTCCAAAAACATTCAGTACTTC. Translation gives CASSPPDSSKNIQYF.

The gene calls are TRBV7-2 and TRBJ1-2; D is perhaps TRBD1 (6 bases). Germline V CDR1 and CDR2: SGHTA, FQGNSA. The CDR3 length is 14 residues. V lost 1 base and J 4 bases, leaving 10 bases between the germline ends. The CDR3 is CASSLGGGLYGYTF. CDR3 nucleotides: TGTGCCAGCAGCTTAGGGGGGGGCCTCTATGGCTACACCTTC. Filled out from reference TRBV7-2 and TRBJ1-2, the complete variable domain reads GAGVSQSPSNKVTEKGKDVELRCDPISGHTALYWYRQSLGQGLEFLIYFQGNSAPDKSGLPSDRFSAERTGGSVSTLTIQRTQQEDSAVYLCASSLGGGLYGYTFGSGTRLTVV.

V usage is TRBV7-8 and J usage is TRBJ2-5; 9 bases match TRBD1. The CDR3 is 15 residues long. Germline CDR1 and CDR2: SGHVS and FQNEAQ. CDR3 nucleotides: TGTGCGATTACCGGGGGACAGGGTACAGGAGAGACCCAGTACTTC. Protein product: CAITGGQGTGETQYF. Using reference TRBV7-8 and TRBJ2-5 for the parts outside the CDR3, the full variable domain is GAGVSQSPRYKVAKRGQDVALRCDPISGHVSLFWYQQALGQGPEFLTYFQNEAQLDKSGLPSDRFFAERPEGSVSTLKIQRTQQEDSAVYLCAITGGQGTGETQYFGPGTRLLVL.

The CDR3 protein is CASSVASGGGTYEQYF. For the CDR3, the DNA is TGTGCCAGCAGCGTGGCTAGTGGCGGGGGGACCTACGAGCAGTACTTC. The V and J genes are TRBV7-2 and TRBJ2-7; 8 bases fit TRBD2. CDR1 and CDR2 (germline): SGHTA, FQGNSA. Germline trimming cut 5 bases from V and 2 bases from J; bases unmatched to any gene: 11. The CDR3 spans 16 residues.

This clone turned up a few times. This sequence joins TRBV30 and TRBJ1-2, with 9 bases fitting TRBD1. Germline CDR1 and CDR2: GTSNPN and SVGIG (reference sequence). V dropped 5 bases and J dropped 0; count of bases not matched to a gene: 28. The CDR3 runs 22 residues. The DNA of the CDR3 is TGTGCCTGGTACCTCAGCCGGGACAGGGTAATACTTGATCAGGCGCCTAACTATGGCTACACCTTC. Translated: CAWYLSRDRVILDQAPNYGYTF.

The chain's CDR3 is CASSSSGGRTGELFF. CDR3 in DNA: TGTGCCAGCAGCTCCTCGGGGGGGCGGACCGGGGAGCTGTTTTTT. The chain combines TRBV5-4 with TRBJ2-2; TRBD2 agrees at 8 bases. Germline CDR1 is SGHNT and CDR2 is YYREEE (reference sequence). The CDR3 extends over 15 amino acids. With V trimmed by 3 bases and J by 5 bases, 6 bases remained unmatched.

V is TRBV7-9 and J is TRBJ1-4; 11 bases fit TRBD1. Trimming cost V 3 bases and J 7 bases; bases outside gene matches: 4. CDR3 size: 15 residues. Germline CDR1 and CDR2: SEHNR and FQNEAQ (reference sequence). In DNA, the CDR3 is TGTGCCAGCAGCTTGGGGACAGGGGGGAGTGAAAAACTGTTTTTT. Translation: CASSLGTGGSEKLFF.

The rearrangement uses TRBV19 and TRBJ2-1; D is perhaps TRBD2 (7 bases). The V gene lost 3 bases and the J gene lost 8 bases, with 14 bases spanning the gap. The CDR3 is 14 residues long. The germline gives CDR1 LNHDA, CDR2 SQIVND (reference sequence). CDR3 in amino acids: CASSMRGGFDEQFF. The CDR3 DNA reads as TGTGCCAGTAGTATGAGGGGGGGTTTCGATGAGCAGTTCTTC.

The chain is built from TRBV19 and TRBJ1-3; 7 nucleotides match TRBD1. CDR3 size: 16 residues. V shed 4 bases and J 0 bases; nucleotides not matched to a gene: 6. Germline CDR1 LNHDA, CDR2 SQIVND (reference sequence). The CDR3 DNA reads as TGTGCCAGTAGTACCCGGACAGGAAGCTCTGGAAACACCATATATTTT. This translates into CASSTRTGSSGNTIYF.

This clone came up a few times. V gene TRBV2 combines with J gene TRBJ2-3; 9 bases map to TRBD1. The CDR3 runs to 16 residues. The germline V gene has CDR1 SNHLY and CDR2 FYNNEI. V was pared by 6 bases and J by 2 bases, with 9 bases of the junction left unmatched. CDR3 residues: CASSHMDRGNTDTQYF. The CDR3 DNA reads as TGTGCCAGCAGCCACATGGACAGGGGCAACACAGATACGCAGTATTTT.

This chain uses TRBV15 with TRBJ2-2; D is uncertain. Trimming pared 1 base from V and 5 bases from J, leaving 5 bases between. CDR3 length: 13 amino acids. The germline gives CDR1 LNHNV, CDR2 YYDKDF (reference sequence). CDR3 nucleotide sequence: TGTGCCACCAGCAGAGGTCCGACCGGGGAGCTGTTTTTT. Translation gives CATSRGPTGELFF.

The CDR3 DNA sequence: TGTGCCAGCAGTTACGCCGGCGGAGGGAACTATGGCTACACCTTC. Translation: CASSYAGGGNYGYTF. V usage is TRBV6-5 and J usage is TRBJ1-2, with no clear D. Germline V CDR1 and CDR2: MNHEY, SVGAGI. Between the trimmed V and J ends, which lost 2 bases and 2 bases, there was a span of 12 bases. The CDR3 has 15 amino acids.